This T cell receptor beta chain was recovered during a study of patients and donors after allogeneic stem cell transplantation. CDR1 is MGHRA and CDR2 is YSYEKL in the germline V gene. The CDR3 is 12 amino acids. With 1 base removed from V and 7 bases from J, the gap between germline ends came to 8 bases. From the RT-PCR reads, TCRdb called clonotypes with MiXCR, one entry per CDR3 protein. The sample includes about 160,000 distinct CDR3 sequences, approximately 24% of them seen just once. This TCR derives from a human donor who was either an allogeneic HSCT recipient or a stem cell or donor lymphocyte infusion donor (not recorded which). It is not recorded whose cells these are; they may come from a transplant donor. Sequenced sample: blood, either unsorted or a sorted T cell fraction (not recorded which). The chain joins TRBV4-1 to TRBJ2-7; D not resolved. Here the CDR3 reads CASSQGLEEQYF. CDR3 DNA: TGCGCCAGCAGCCAAGGGTTGGAGGAGCAGTACTTC.